A single sample is the source of the 16 T cell receptor beta chains below, sequenced in a study of T cell responses to AZD1222 COVID-19 vaccine. Libraries were prepared by immunoSEQ multiplex PCR; TCRdb keeps only in-frame clonotypes and omits some of them. Altogether about 120,000 clones are present, approximately 87% being singletons, with the ten largest covering less than 11%. The sample consisted of peripheral blood, taken on day 0 of AZD1222 vaccination. These receptors all come from an adult in good health.

The chain uses TRBV14 and TRBJ2-1; 11 nucleotides agree with TRBD1. CDR1 and CDR2 from the germline V gene are SGHDN and FVKESK. V gave up 6 bases and J gave up 8 bases; unmatched junction bases: 6. This CDR3 is 14 amino acids long. CDR3 nucleotide sequence: TGTGCCAGCAGAAGGACAGGGGGCCTCTATGAGCAGTTCTTC. Translated: CASRRTGGLYEQFF.

The chain links TRBV28 to TRBJ2-7; D is possibly TRBD1 (6 bases). The CDR3 totals 16 residues. CDR1 is MDHEN and CDR2 is SYDVKM in the germline V gene. V gave up 1 base and J gave up 2 bases, with 15 bases separating them. As DNA, the CDR3 is TGTGCCAGCAGTTTATACTCGGGACAATTTGCCTACGAGCAGTACTTC. Its protein is CASSLYSGQFAYEQYF.

This rearrangement joins TRBV20-1 to TRBJ2-7; D is unclear. In germline, CDR1 is DFQATT, CDR2 SNEGSKA (reference sequence). Deletions cut 2 bases from V and 6 bases from J, with 8 bases between. This CDR3 is built from 11 residues. CDR3 in amino acids: CSARHSSEQYF. CDR3 DNA sequence: TGCAGTGCTAGACACAGTAGCGAGCAGTACTTC.

The genes are TRBV24-1 and TRBJ2-1, with 9 bases matching TRBD2. The CDR3 is made up of 17 amino acids. Unmatched junction bases numbered 8, after V lost 3 bases and J lost 3 bases. In germline, CDR1 is KGHDR, CDR2 SFDVKD. This CDR3 reads CATSDQLSGSGYNEQFF. In DNA form, the CDR3 reads TGTGCCACCAGTGATCAGCTTAGCGGGAGTGGCTACAATGAGCAGTTCTTC.

The chain carries TRBV5-1 and TRBJ2-1; no firm D call. This CDR3 has 12 amino acids. V shed 3 bases and J shed 4 bases, with 5 bases lying between them. Germline CDR1 and CDR2: SGHRS and YFSETQ. Written as DNA, the CDR3 is TGCGCCAGCAGCTCTACATACAATGAGCAGTTCTTC. Translation gives CASSSTYNEQFF.

V is TRBV19 and J is TRBJ1-1, with no clear D. Germline V lookup: CDR1 LNHDA, CDR2 SQIVND (reference sequence). This CDR3 is built from 12 residues. V lost 10 bases and J 0 bases, leaving 9 bases between the germline ends. DNA for the CDR3: TGTGCCACAACGGGCATGAACACTGAAGCTTTCTTT. Amino acid sequence: CATTGMNTEAFF.

The genes are TRBV3-1 (or the pseudogene TRBV3-2) and TRBJ2-2; TRBD1 agrees at 7 bases. Germline V lookup: CDR1 LGHDT, CDR2 YNNKEL (reference sequence). V lost 4 bases, J lost 1 base, and 0 bases stayed unmatched. CDR3 length: 14 amino acids. CDR3 DNA: TGTGCCAGCAGCCGGGACAGGAACACCGGGGAGCTGTTTTTT. This encodes CASSRDRNTGELFF.

The V and J genes are TRBV5-5 and TRBJ2-7; 7 bases match TRBD1. This CDR3 is 13 amino acids long. Germline V gives CDR1 SGHKS, CDR2 YYEKEE (reference sequence). The V and J ends lost 0 bases and 4 bases, in that order; junction bases with no gene match: 1. CDR3 protein: CASSLARGYEQYF. CDR3 DNA sequence: TGTGCCAGCAGCTTGGCCAGGGGGTACGAGCAGTACTTC. Full variable domain (remainder filled in from reference TRBV5-5 and TRBJ2-7): DAGVTQSPTHLIKTRGQQVTLRCSPISGHKSVSWYQQVLGQGPQFIFQYYEKEERGRGNFPDRFSARQFPNYSSELNVNALLLGDSALYLCASSLARGYEQYFGPGTRLTVT.

The V gene is TRBV3-1 (or the pseudogene TRBV3-2), the J gene TRBJ2-3, with unresolved D. Per the germline V gene, CDR1 is LGHDT and CDR2 is YNNKEL (reference sequence). This CDR3 has 15 amino acids. Deletions cut 1 base from V and 2 bases from J, with 10 bases between. The CDR3 protein is CASSQGKGSTDTQYF. DNA of the CDR3: TGTGCCAGCAGCCAAGGTAAAGGATCCACAGATACGCAGTATTTT.

This clone was seen a handful of times. This rearrangement joins TRBV12-3 or TRBV12-4 to TRBJ1-2; the D is unclear. The CDR3 contains 13 residues. Trimming removed 0 bases from V and 4 bases from J, with 6 bases in between. The CDR3 spells CASSLAVGYGYTF. The CDR3 region has the DNA TGTGCCAGCAGTTTAGCGGTCGGCTATGGCTACACCTTC.

This clone was found once. The chain combines TRBV28 with TRBJ2-3; D may be TRBD2 (6 bases). The CDR3 extends over 14 amino acids. Trimming removed 8 bases at V and 0 bases at J, with 12 bases between. Germline CDR1 is MDHEN and CDR2 is SYDVKM. The CDR3 DNA follows: TGTGCCAGCCATATTCGGGGGAGCACAGATACGCAGTATTTT. This gives the protein CASHIRGSTDTQYF.

The chain has TRBV6-5 and TRBJ2-7, with TRBD2 matching over 7 bases. The CDR3 has 15 amino acids. J gave up 3 bases and V 7 bases, and 12 bases lay outside the gene matches. The germline V gene has CDR1 MNHEY and CDR2 SVGAGI. CDR3 coding DNA: TGTGCCAGCACTTTATCAGCGGGGAATTTCTACGAGCAGTACTTC. It translates to CASTLSAGNFYEQYF.

The genes are TRBV28 and TRBJ2-3; D is perhaps TRBD2 (5 bases). The V end was cut by 6 bases, the J end by 6 bases, with 16 bases between. The germline CDR1 and CDR2 sequences are MDHEN and SYDVKM. The CDR3 has 14 amino acids. CDR3 protein: CASRPAISADTQYF. CDR3 sequence (DNA): TGTGCCAGCAGGCCCGCTATTAGCGCGGATACGCAGTATTTT.

The rearrangement joins TRBV6-5 to TRBJ2-2; TRBD1 matches at 7 bases. The CDR3 is 15 residues long. V lost 6 bases and J lost 2; bases outside the gene matches: 6. Germline V CDR1 and CDR2: MNHEY, SVGAGI. The CDR3 here is CASRAGTANTGELFF. In nucleotides, the CDR3 is TGTGCCAGCAGAGCCGGGACAGCCAACACCGGGGAGCTGTTTTTT.

The genes are TRBV7-3 and TRBJ1-6, with unresolved D. The V end lost 8 bases, the J end lost 7 bases, and 12 bases lay between the germline ends. The CDR3 sequence is 13 residues long. CDR1 is SGHTA and CDR2 is FQGTGA in the germline V gene. The CDR3 sequence is CASAQLSNSPLHF. The CDR3 DNA reads TGTGCCAGCGCCCAACTATCAAATTCACCCCTCCACTTT.

V usage is TRBV9 and J usage is TRBJ1-2, with 7 nucleotides matching TRBD1. Per germline, CDR1 SGDLS and CDR2 YYNGEE. J gave up 0 bases and V 0 bases, and 2 bases lay outside the gene matches. This CDR3 has 15 residues. CDR3 sequence (DNA): TGTGCCAGCAGCGTAGGGGGACAGTCTAACTATGGCTACACCTTC. Translation gives CASSVGGQSNYGYTF.